The rows below give T cell receptor beta chains drawn from one sample of a study of cytomegalovirus exposure and HLA in healthy donors. Profiled with immunoSEQ multiplex PCR; TCRdb holds only in-frame clones, not every one. The sample includes about 82,000 clones, 65% to 75% of them seen just once. The sample taken for sequencing was PBMCs. These receptors all come from a man aged 25-45 years in good health and CMV-seropositive. Both conserved end residues are part of each CDR3. D genes are given only for firm matches. Size is omitted from some rows. Given values are once, few, many or a class for expanded clones.

d_gene: -; v_gene: TRBV6-5; abundance: -; j_gene: TRBJ2-7; len: 14; CDR3aa: CASSYEAGHHEQYF; CDR3nt: TGTGCCAGCAGTTACGAGGCAGGGCACCACGAGCAGTACTTC
d_gene: TRBD1; v_gene: TRBV27; abundance: -; j_gene: TRBJ2-7; len: 17; CDR3aa: CASSPMQRQGNSYEQYF; CDR3nt: TGTGCCAGCAGTCCCATGCAACGACAGGGGAACTCCTACGAGCAGTACTTC
d_gene: TRBD1; v_gene: TRBV4-3; abundance: few; j_gene: TRBJ2-7; len: 16; CDR3aa: CASSQRAGTGAYEQYF; CDR3nt: TGCGCCAGCAGCCAAAGGGCCGGGACAGGGGCCTACGAGCAGTACTTC
d_gene: -; v_gene: TRBV6-1; abundance: -; j_gene: TRBJ2-1; len: 11; CDR3aa: CASSVYNEQFF; CDR3nt: TGTGCCAGCAGTGTATACAATGAGCAGTTCTTC
d_gene: -; v_gene: TRBV30; abundance: -; j_gene: TRBJ2-5; len: 13; CDR3aa: CAWSPGNEETQYF; CDR3nt: TGTGCCTGGAGTCCGGGGAACGAAGAGACCCAGTACTTC
d_gene: -; v_gene: TRBV29-1; abundance: few; j_gene: TRBJ1-1; len: 14; CDR3aa: CSALGREMNTEAFF; CDR3nt: TGCAGCGCCCTGGGACGGGAGATGAACACTGAAGCTTTCTTT
d_gene: -; v_gene: TRBV27; abundance: -; j_gene: TRBJ1-5; len: 14; CDR3aa: CASTPLYSNQPQHF; CDR3nt: TGTGCCAGCACCCCCCTTTATAGCAATCAGCCCCAGCATTTT
d_gene: -; v_gene: TRBV5-6; abundance: -; j_gene: TRBJ1-4; len: 14; CDR3aa: CASSRGIANEKLFF; CDR3nt: TGTGCCAGCAGCAGGGGAATAGCTAATGAAAAACTGTTTTTT
d_gene: -; v_gene: TRBV28; abundance: -; j_gene: TRBJ1-1; len: 13; CDR3aa: CASSPPSLLSAFF; CDR3nt: TGTGCCAGCAGTCCGCCGTCCCTCCTGAGTGCTTTCTTT
d_gene: TRBD1; v_gene: TRBV9; abundance: -; j_gene: TRBJ1-1; len: 16; CDR3aa: CASSVAGGASYTEAFF; CDR3nt: TGTGCCAGCAGCGTCGCAGGGGGCGCGTCCTACACTGAAGCTTTCTTT
d_gene: -; v_gene: TRBV20-1; abundance: few; j_gene: TRBJ2-5; len: 11; CDR3aa: CSATLVETQYF; CDR3nt: TGCAGTGCTACCCTCGTGGAGACCCAGTACTTC
d_gene: TRBD2; v_gene: TRBV25-1; abundance: few; j_gene: TRBJ2-3; len: 14; CDR3aa: CASSAGGATDTQYF; CDR3nt: TGTGCCAGCAGTGCCGGGGGGGCCACAGATACGCAGTATTTT
d_gene: -; v_gene: TRBV28; abundance: few; j_gene: TRBJ2-1; len: 14; CDR3aa: CASREQGYYNEQFF; CDR3nt: TGTGCCAGCAGGGAACAGGGTTACTACAATGAGCAGTTCTTC
d_gene: -; v_gene: TRBV5-6; abundance: few; j_gene: TRBJ2-7; len: 14; CDR3aa: CASSLGGNLYEQYF; CDR3nt: TGTGCCAGCAGCTTGGGAGGGAACCTCTACGAGCAGTACTTC
d_gene: TRBD1; v_gene: TRBV18; abundance: once; j_gene: TRBJ2-7; len: 14; CDR3aa: CASSHPGQYNEQYF; CDR3nt: TGTGCCAGCTCACATCCGGGACAGTATAACGAGCAGTACTTC
d_gene: TRBD1; v_gene: TRBV5-1; abundance: -; j_gene: TRBJ1-1; len: 15; CDR3aa: CASSLDRQGSTEAFF; CDR3nt: TGCGCCAGCAGCTTGGATCGACAGGGGTCCACTGAAGCTTTCTTT